Sequencing of this T cell receptor (beta chain) was carried out in a study of regulatory dendritic cells for organ transplantation. Study conclusions and caveats: Considerable individual heterogeneity was seen in alloreactive memory CD8+ T cells. Regulatory dendritic cells appeared to expand memory CD8+ clones less than mature ones.

TCRdb keeps only in-frame clones here, not all; method: immunoSEQ multiplex PCR. Of more than 10,000 clones listed, 65% to 85% were seen once; the top ten hold approximately 19%. Notes on this clone: The antigen remains unidentified.

The sequenced sample consisted of memory CD8+ T cells from blood. Stated subset: CD45RO+ memory T cells. This sequence originates from a human donor in good health.

The CDR3, as DNA: TGTGCCAGCAGCTTCAATGGAGTCAATGAGCAGTTCTTC. Translation: CASSFNGVNEQFF. The J gene is TRBJ2-1, the V gene TRBV5-4; D call uncertain. Germline V gene sequence: CDR1 SGHNT, CDR2 YYREEE (reference sequence). The V gene lost 2 bases and the J gene lost 6 bases, with 9 bases spanning the gap. There are 13 residues in the CDR3.